The 8 T cell receptor beta chains below were found in one sample sequenced in a study of blood T cell repertoires in COVID-19. Produced via immunoSEQ multiplex PCR; TCRdb's table is partial and in-frame only. The profile shows about 92,000 clones, around 67% of them singletons. The sequenced sample was peripheral blood. Receptors originate from an older woman in a cohort sampled during active or convalescent COVID-19.

The chain couples TRBV15 to TRBJ2-1; TRBD2 matches 13 bases. Germline V gene lookup returns CDR1 LNHNV and CDR2 YYDKDF (reference sequence). V lost 3 bases and J lost 2; bases outside the gene matches: 1. This CDR3 has 16 amino acids. The DNA of the CDR3 is TGTGCCACCAGCAGGACTAGCGGGGGGACCTACAATGAGCAGTTCTTC. Amino acid sequence: CATSRTSGGTYNEQFF.

This chain links TRBV12-5 with TRBJ2-3, with D perhaps matching TRBD2 (7 bases). The CDR3 has 14 amino acids. CDR1 and CDR2 from the germline V gene are LGHNT and FRNRAP. Trimming pared 5 bases from V and 4 bases from J, leaving 13 bases between. The CDR3 coding sequence is TGTGCTAGTGGTGGCCGCGGGGGCTCAGATACGCAGTATTTT. Protein product: CASGGRGGSDTQYF. The full variable domain, in which reference TRBV12-5 and TRBJ2-3 provide the parts outside the CDR3, is DARVTQTPRHKVTEMGQEVTMRCQPILGHNTVFWYRQTMMQGLELLAYFRNRAPLDDSGMPKDRFSAEMPDATLATLKIQPSEPRDSAVYFCASGGRGGSDTQYFGPGTRLTVL.

This chain joins TRBV7-2 and TRBJ1-2; TRBD1 aligns across 8 bases. The CDR3 length is 13 residues. The germline V gene encodes CDR1 SGHTA and CDR2 FQGNSA. V gave up 5 bases and J gave up 7 bases; unmatched junction bases: 6. Here the CDR3 DNA reads TGTGCCAGCAGCCTGGACAGGGACGGTGGCTACACCTTC. It translates to CASSLDRDGGYTF.

This clone was recorded many times. This rearrangement joins TRBV2 to TRBJ1-2, with 9 positions matching TRBD1. The CDR3 totals 15 residues. CDR1 and CDR2 (germline): SNHLY, FYNNEI. V trimming: 8 bases; J trimming: 4 bases; junction bases outside the gene matches: 11. CDR3 residues: CASSRDRERSYGYTF. The CDR3 DNA reads TGTGCCAGCTCTCGGGACAGGGAAAGGTCCTATGGCTACACCTTC.

This chain uses TRBV6-6 with TRBJ1-6; 7 bases map to TRBD1. This CDR3 spans 12 amino acids. The V gene end was trimmed by 6 bases and the J gene end by 9 bases; junction bases not matched to a gene: 2. Germline V gene data show CDR1 as MNHNY and CDR2 as SVGAGI (reference sequence). The CDR3: CASSQGVSPLHF. The DNA for the CDR3 is TGTGCCAGCAGCCAGGGGGTTTCACCCCTCCACTTT.

This clone came up a few times. This sequence joins TRBV6-5 and TRBJ1-3, with TRBD1 identical over 8 bases. This CDR3 spans 15 amino acids. Germline loops: CDR1 MNHEY, CDR2 SVGAGI. Trimming took 8 bases from V and 2 from J; bases not matched to a gene: 8. For the CDR3, the DNA is TGTGCCAGCGGTAGACAGGGGTTAACTGGAAACACCATATATTTT. Its translation is CASGRQGLTGNTIYF.

The CDR3 spells CASNAPQGESYEQYF. CDR3 sequence (DNA): TGTGCCAGCAACGCCCCACAGGGAGAATCCTACGAGCAGTACTTC. The chain is built from TRBV6-6 and TRBJ2-7; possible D gene TRBD1, 6 bases. V gave up 7 bases and J gave up 1 base, with 17 bases separating them. This CDR3 region has 15 residues. Looked up from germline, CDR1 is MNHNY and CDR2 is SVGAGI (reference sequence).

The chain carries TRBV19 and TRBJ1-1; D ambiguous. The V gene's germline CDR1 is LNHDA and CDR2 SQIVND (reference sequence). This CDR3 comprises 15 residues. With 2 bases removed from V and 1 base from J, the gap between germline ends came to 11 bases. The CDR3 DNA reads as TGTGCCAGTAGTATACTCCCCGCAGGGAACACTGAAGCTTTCTTT. This encodes CASSILPAGNTEAFF.